The entry below gives a single T cell receptor (beta chain) sequence along with its context. The sample belongs to a study of blood T cell repertoires in COVID-19. Study-level information: The study drew acute and convalescent COVID-19 samples from the United States, Italy and Spain. PBMCs, B-cell-depleted T cells, or T cells were the source of the cDNA or gDNA that made up the material.

This CDR3 region has 13 residues. Germline V gene lookup returns CDR1 LGHNA and CDR2 YSLEER. V was cut by 0 bases and J by 5 bases, with 4 bases left in between. How the authors handled the data: Amplification of reference gene primers provided the estimated nucleated cell counts. Produced via immunoSEQ multiplex PCR; TCRdb's table is partial and in-frame only. The V and J calls and the clone size are those of that table, but D and trimming were determined from the DNA. The data show 150,000 to 200,000 clones, about 80% seen once. The V gene is TRBV4-3, the J gene TRBJ1-4; D ambiguous. The clonotype was recovered from an elderly woman with acute or convalescent COVID-19. Sequencing was carried out using peripheral blood. CDR3 sequence reads: CASSQDRNEKLFF. The DNA for the CDR3 is TGCGCCAGCAGCCAAGATCGGAATGAAAAACTGTTTTTT.